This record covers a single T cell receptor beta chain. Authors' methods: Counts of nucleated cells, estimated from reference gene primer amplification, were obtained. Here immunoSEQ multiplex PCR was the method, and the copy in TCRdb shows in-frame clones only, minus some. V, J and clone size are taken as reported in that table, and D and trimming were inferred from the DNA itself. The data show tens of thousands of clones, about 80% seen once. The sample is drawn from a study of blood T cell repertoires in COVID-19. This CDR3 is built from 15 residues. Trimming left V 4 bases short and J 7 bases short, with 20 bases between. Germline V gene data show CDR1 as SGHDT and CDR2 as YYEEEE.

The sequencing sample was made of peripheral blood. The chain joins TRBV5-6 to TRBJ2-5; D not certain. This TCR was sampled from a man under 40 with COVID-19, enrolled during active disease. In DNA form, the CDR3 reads TGTGCCAGCAGCCCGAAGGTGGCGGCATGGATGACCCAGTACTTC. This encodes CASSPKVAAWMTQYF.